This T cell receptor beta chain was retrieved from a study of Graves' ophthalmopathy and Graves' hyperthyroidism. General observations from the study: Ophthalmopathy progression was predicted with under 71% sensitivity and about 72% specificity.

Diagnostic conclusions were grounded in clinical symptoms, serum thyroxine, TRAb, thyroid ultrasound and orbital computed tomography. Amplified TCR beta CDR3 regions were obtained using RNA transcripts as template. Following a first-round RT-PCR that used HTBI primers, a second-round multiplex PCR was carried out. TCRdb re-called the multiplex PCR reads with MiXCR, one entry per CDR3 protein. The sample records over 650,000 distinct CDR3 sequences, more than 40% being singletons. About this clonotype itself: No antigen is known for it.

Looked up from germline, CDR1 is LNHNV and CDR2 is YYDKDF (reference sequence). With 3 bases removed from V and 1 base from J, the gap between germline ends came to 13 bases. The CDR3 loop spans 16 amino acids. The V gene is TRBV15, the J gene TRBJ1-5, with a tentative D call TRBD1 (5 bases). The clonotype originates from an adult man with Graves' ophthalmopathy. The sequencing input was peripheral blood. CDR3 nucleotides: TGTGCCACCAGCAGTCCCCTCGGGGGGAGCAATCAGCCCCAGCATTTT. Protein product: CATSSPLGGSNQPQHF.